This T cell receptor beta chain was identified in a study of OX40 agonist ivuxolimab in advanced cancers. The overall study: Averaging 60 years in age, with a range of roughly 23 to 80, the cohort was 65% to 90% male. Partial responses occurred in three patients (one hepatocellular carcinoma, two cutaneous melanoma).

Patients were excluded for autoimmune disease history or systemic immunosuppression. The V and J ends lost 1 base and 0 bases respectively, with 13 bases between them. The germline V gene has CDR1 SEHNR and CDR2 FQNEAQ (reference sequence). CDR3 length equals 17 residues. Data came from immunoSEQ multiplex PCR; TCRdb stores just in-frame clones and leaves some out. The sample has roughly 46,000 clones; over 75% are singletons. The TCR was taken from an adult with an advanced solid tumor such as melanoma, head and neck, liver or kidney cancer. The rearrangement links TRBV7-9 to TRBJ1-3; D is uncertain. The sample in question was CD4+ or CD8+ T cells sorted from blood, obtained in a trial of the OX40 agonist ivuxolimab. The CDR3 DNA reads as TGTGCCAGCAGCTTAGTCACACTTACGAGCTCTGGAAACACCATATATTTT. It yields the protein CASSLVTLTSSGNTIYF.